A selection of T cell receptor beta chains follows, all from one sample in a study of cytomegalovirus exposure and HLA in healthy donors. Sequenced by immunoSEQ multiplex PCR; TCRdb stores in-frame clones only, minus some. The data show 140,000 to 150,000 clones, about three quarters seen once. Sequencing was done on a sample of PBMCs. The receptors stem from a male donor in good health and CMV-seronegative. Each CDR3 is given with its conserved first and last residue. Each record gives: J gene, V gene, clone size, D gene, CDR3 protein, CDR3 DNA. A D gene is named only where the DNA matches it firmly. A row's size may be missing; if present it is once, few, many or a size class.

TRBJ2-1,TRBV5-4,NA,TRBD2,CASSSGLAAYNEQFF,TGTGCCAGCAGCTCTGGACTAGCGGCCTACAATGAGCAGTTCTTC
TRBJ2-5,TRBV7-7,NA,NA,CASSPVAVVTQYF,TGTGCTAGCAGTCCGGTAGCGGTAGTGACCCAGTACTTC
TRBJ2-3,TRBV5-1,NA,TRBD2,CASSRTSGRGADTQYF,TGCGCCAGCAGCAGGACTAGCGGGAGGGGCGCAGATACGCAGTATTTT
TRBJ2-3,TRBV4-1,NA,NA,CASSPLKAPRGTDTQYF,TGCGCCAGCAGCCCCCTAAAGGCCCCCAGGGGCACAGATACGCAGTATTTT
TRBJ2-3,TRBV5-1,NA,NA,CASSFRGGSTDTQYF,TGCGCCAGCAGCTTTAGGGGCGGTAGCACAGATACGCAGTATTTT
TRBJ2-7,TRBV4-1,NA,TRBD2,CASSHPLELAGGDEQYF,TGCGCCAGCAGCCACCCGCTGGAACTAGCGGGGGGCGACGAGCAGTACTTC
TRBJ1-5,TRBV19,NA,NA,CASRGLGGEQHF,TGTGCCAGTAGGGGGCTTGGAGGGGAGCAGCATTTT
TRBJ2-1,TRBV7-2,NA,TRBD1,CASRPPPGQINNEQFF,TGTGCCAGCAGACCCCCCCCGGGACAGATCAACAATGAGCAGTTCTTC
TRBJ2-3,TRBV6-1,NA,NA,CASSSAGPDTQYF,TGTGCCAGCAGTTCCGCAGGGCCAGATACGCAGTATTTT
TRBJ1-6,TRBV7-9,once,NA,CASSYETGSSYNSPLHF,TGTGCCAGCAGCTATGAGACAGGCAGCTCCTATAATTCACCCCTCCACTTT
TRBJ2-7,TRBV6-5,NA,TRBD1,CASSQGQTLYEQYF,TGTGCCAGCAGTCAGGGACAGACCCTTTACGAGCAGTACTTC
TRBJ1-2,TRBV4-1,NA,NA,CASSQGTGTSNYGYTF,TGCGCCAGCAGCCAGGGAACAGGGACCTCTAACTATGGCTACACCTTC
TRBJ2-4,TRBV7-9,NA,NA,CASSPEWAKNIQYF,TGTGCCAGCAGCCCAGAATGGGCCAAAAACATTCAGTACTTC
TRBJ1-1,TRBV5-4,NA,NA,CASSLWGGSNTEAFF,TGTGCCAGCAGCTTGTGGGGGGGATCGAACACTGAAGCTTTCTTT
TRBJ1-1,TRBV5-4,NA,TRBD1,CASSFGTGEVGAFF,TGTGCCAGCAGCTTTGGGACAGGGGAAGTTGGGGCTTTCTTT
TRBJ2-7,TRBV4-1,NA,TRBD1,CASSQVQGNSYEQYF,TGCGCCAGCAGCCAAGTACAGGGGAACTCCTACGAGCAGTACTTC
TRBJ2-3,TRBV25-1,NA,TRBD1,CASSEMAGGRTDTQYF,TGTGCCAGCAGTGAAATGGCAGGGGGCCGCACAGATACGCAGTATTTT
TRBJ1-6,TRBV19,few,NA,CASSIRDNNSPLHF,TGTGCCAGTAGTATAAGGGACAATAATTCACCCCTCCACTTT
TRBJ2-7,TRBV29-1,NA,NA,CSVARDAYEQYF,TGCAGCGTCGCGCGGGACGCCTACGAGCAGTACTTC
TRBJ2-7,TRBV2,NA,TRBD2,CASSEGSGGNYEQYF,TGTGCCAGCAGTGAAGGTAGCGGGGGGAACTACGAGCAGTACTTC
TRBJ1-1,TRBV6-1,NA,NA,CASRRQDNTEAFF,TGTGCCAGCAGGCGACAGGATAACACTGAAGCTTTCTTT
TRBJ2-7,TRBV6-5,NA,NA,CASSYRAQGSDEQYF,TGTGCCAGCAGTTACCGAGCCCAGGGGTCGGACGAGCAGTACTTC
TRBJ2-7,TRBV7-9,NA,TRBD2,CSSSRGTSGTYEQYF,TGTTCCAGCAGTCGAGGGACTAGCGGAACCTACGAGCAGTACTTC
TRBJ2-7,TRBV5-1,NA,NA,CASSPYETASYEQYF,TGCGCCAGCAGCCCCTACGAGACAGCCTCCTACGAGCAGTACTTC
TRBJ2-1,TRBV7-2,NA,TRBD2,CASSRSGGSYNEQFF,TGTGCCAGCAGCCGTAGCGGGGGCTCCTACAATGAGCAGTTCTTC
TRBJ2-3,TRBV7-3,NA,TRBD1,CASSLGDRVPDTQYF,TGTGCCAGCAGCTTAGGGGACAGGGTCCCAGATACGCAGTATTTT
TRBJ2-5,TRBV4-2,once,TRBD2,CASSQDRTSGRVGSQETQYF,TGTGCCAGCAGCCAAGATAGAACTAGCGGGAGGGTAGGATCACAGGAGACCCAGTACTTC
TRBJ2-7,TRBV7-9,few,NA,CASSPSRVYEQYF,TGTGCCAGCAGCCCATCTCGAGTTTACGAGCAGTACTTC
TRBJ2-3,TRBV10-3,NA,NA,CATKNIRDTQYF,TGTGCCACTAAGAATATACGAGATACGCAGTATTTT
TRBJ1-5,TRBV7-9,NA,NA,CASSFSQGNQPQHF,TGTGCCAGCAGCTTCTCGCAGGGTAATCAGCCCCAGCATTTT
TRBJ2-2,TRBV6-5,NA,NA,CASSYFRSGELFF,TGTGCCAGCAGTTACTTTAGATCCGGGGAGCTGTTTTTT
TRBJ2-1,TRBV18,NA,TRBD2,CASSSGTSGNEQFF,TGTGCCAGCTCCTCGGGGACTAGCGGGAATGAGCAGTTCTTC
TRBJ2-3,TRBV19,NA,NA,CASSSDRGDTQYF,TGTGCCAGTAGTTCGGACAGAGGGGATACGCAGTATTTT
TRBJ2-7,TRBV6-6,NA,NA,CASSLIPGLQYEQYF,TGTGCCAGCAGTTTAATACCGGGACTGCAATACGAGCAGTACTTC
TRBJ2-7,TRBV14,NA,TRBD1,CASSQGTGLEQYF,TGTGCCAGCAGCCAAGGGACAGGTCTCGAGCAGTACTTC
TRBJ2-1,TRBV6-5,NA,NA,CASSTQGNEQFF,TGTGCCAGCAGCACCCAGGGTAATGAGCAGTTCTTC
TRBJ2-7,TRBV6-5,NA,NA,CASSYTRGAEQYF,TGTGCCAGCAGTTACACTCGGGGAGCCGAGCAGTACTTC
TRBJ1-5,TRBV10-2,NA,TRBD1,CASRETGGSHQPQHF,TGCGCCAGCAGGGAGACAGGGGGGTCCCATCAGCCCCAGCATTTT
TRBJ2-1,TRBV6-5,NA,TRBD2,CASRRTSGALLEFF,TGTGCCAGCAGACGGACTAGCGGGGCCTTGCTGGAGTTCTTC
TRBJ1-2,TRBV13,NA,NA,CASSRLLGRKGYTF,TGTGCCAGCAGTAGACTACTGGGCCGGAAGGGCTACACCTTC
TRBJ2-5,TRBV7-3,few,NA,CASSFNGQETQYF,TGTGCCAGCAGCTTCAACGGTCAAGAGACCCAGTACTTC
TRBJ1-5,TRBV27,few,NA,CASSRGAYSNQPQHF,TGTGCCAGCAGTCGTGGAGCTTATAGCAATCAGCCCCAGCATTTT
TRBJ1-2,TRBV6-5,NA,TRBD1,CASRNRDRGIHGYTF,TGTGCCAGCAGGAATCGGGACAGGGGGATTCATGGCTACACCTTC
TRBJ2-5,TRBV5-5,NA,NA,CASSWAAGQGTGTQYF,TGTGCCAGCAGCTGGGCTGCGGGGCAAGGGACGGGGACCCAGTACTTC
TRBJ1-3,TRBV5-1,few,NA,CASSLGTGTGNTIYF,TGCGCCAGCAGCTTGGGTACAGGGACTGGAAACACCATATATTTT
TRBJ1-3,TRBV4-2,NA,NA,CASSPPVKYSGNTIYF,TGTGCCAGCAGCCCCCCGGTGAAGTACTCTGGAAACACCATATATTTT
TRBJ2-5,TRBV6-1,NA,TRBD2,CASSGAVLAGAETQYF,TGTGCCAGCAGTGGTGCGGTACTAGCGGGAGCCGAGACCCAGTACTTC
TRBJ2-3,TRBV27,NA,TRBD2,CASSLRTGGDGGTQYF,TGTGCCAGCAGTTTAAGGACGGGGGGGGATGGGGGTACGCAGTATTTT
TRBJ2-1,TRBV6-5,NA,TRBD1,CASSLDRGTYNEQFF,TGTGCCAGCAGCTTGGACAGGGGTACCTACAATGAGCAGTTCTTC
TRBJ1-5,TRBV27,NA,NA,CASSFGQGNQPQHF,TGTGCCAGCAGTTTTGGCCAAGGCAATCAGCCCCAGCATTTT